This TCR beta chain was captured in a study of response to subunit inactivated influenza vaccine. From the RT-PCR reads, TCRdb called clonotypes with MiXCR, one entry per CDR3 protein. The sample includes 450,000 to 600,000 distinct CDR3 sequences, 7.6% of them seen just once. This clonotype was observed a few times. Germline lookup yields CDR1 SGDLS and CDR2 YYNGEE. V was clipped by 4 bases and J by 1 base, with 14 bases between them. The length of the CDR3 is 15 residues. The origin of this receptor is a man in his fifties or sixties who received an inactivated influenza vaccine. V usage is TRBV9 and J usage is TRBJ2-5; the D gene is possibly TRBD2 (5 bases). The specimen comprised PBMCs from blood, sampled around 25 months after vaccination. The CDR3: CASSPERMRQETQYF. CDR3 DNA: TGTGCCAGCAGCCCGGAGCGGATGCGCCAAGAGACCCAGTACTTC.